This is a list of T cell receptor beta chains from one sample in a study of control samples from healthy donors and cancer patients. Profiled with immunoSEQ multiplex PCR; TCRdb holds only in-frame clones, not every one. The sample comprises 28,000 or so clones, approximately 85% of which are singletons, and roughly 23% rests with the top ten. Material for sequencing was PBMCs. Receptors were obtained from a man aged 60 to 69 with colorectal cancer. Each CDR3 is given with its conserved first and last residue. D genes are given only for firm matches. A clone size is listed for some rows: how often the clone was seen (once, few, many), or a class if it is expanded.

clone_size j_call d_call v_call cdr3_aa cdr3_nt
NA TRBJ2-5 NA TRBV5-4 CASSSNRVMNQETQYF TGTGCCAGCAGCTCAAACAGGGTTATGAACCAAGAGACCCAGTACTTC
once TRBJ1-6 NA TRBV30 CAWSVPGRDNSPLHF TGTGCCTGGAGTGTACCAGGGCGCGATAATTCACCCCTCCACTTT
once TRBJ1-2 TRBD1 TRBV5-1 CASSPFATGGFGYTF TGCGCCAGCAGCCCCTTCGCAACAGGGGGATTCGGCTACACCTTC
NA TRBJ1-1 NA TRBV4-3 CASSQGENTEAFF TGCGCCAGCAGCCAAGGAGAGAACACTGAAGCTTTCTTT
NA TRBJ1-6 NA TRBV6-5 CASSYGASSYNSPLHF TGTGCCAGCAGTTACGGAGCGAGCTCCTATAATTCACCCCTCCACTTT
NA TRBJ1-2 NA TRBV2 CASSDLPGRAGYTF TGTGCCAGCAGTGATCTTCCAGGCCGGGCGGGCTACACCTTC
NA TRBJ1-1 NA TRBV18 CASSPPTGWGTEAFF TGTGCCAGCTCACCACCAACGGGTTGGGGCACTGAAGCTTTCTTT
NA TRBJ1-5 NA TRBV14 CASSFDNYQPQHF TGTGCCAGCAGCTTCGACAATTATCAGCCCCAGCATTTT
NA TRBJ2-3 NA TRBV10-1 CASSSRKEPTDTQYF TGCGCCAGCAGTAGCAGAAAAGAACCCACAGATACGCAGTATTTT
NA TRBJ1-4 NA TRBV6-5 CASSYSGSNEKLFF TGTGCCAGCAGTTACTCAGGAAGTAATGAAAAACTGTTTTTT
NA TRBJ1-2 NA TRBV5-1 CASSLASGPKANYTF TGCGCCAGCAGCTTGGCCAGTGGACCCAAGGCAAACTACACCTTC
NA TRBJ2-7 TRBD2 TRBV2 CASTSGVYEQYF TGTGCCAGCACTAGCGGGGTATACGAGCAGTACTTC
NA TRBJ1-1 NA TRBV2 CASRDVSTGNTEAFF TGTGCCAGCAGGGACGTATCGACAGGGAACACTGAAGCTTTCTTT
NA TRBJ1-1 TRBD1 TRBV10-3 CAIKLTGEGTEAFF TGTGCCATCAAACTGACAGGGGAGGGCACTGAAGCTTTCTTT
NA TRBJ1-5 TRBD1 TRBV18 CASSQQGGYQPQHF TGTGCCAGCTCACAACAGGGGGGTTATCAGCCCCAGCATTTT
NA TRBJ1-1 NA TRBV19 CASSIDRNTEAFF TGTGCCAGTAGTATAGACCGGAACACTGAAGCTTTCTTT
NA TRBJ1-1 NA TRBV30 CVVKVHKNTEAFF TGTGTGGTTAAGGTACACAAAAACACTGAAGCTTTCTTT
NA TRBJ2-1 NA TRBV18 CASSPEERQWNEQFF TGTGCCAGCTCACCAGAGGAGAGACAGTGGAATGAGCAGTTCTTC
NA TRBJ2-1 TRBD1 TRBV4-1 CASSQRQGGDYNEQFF TGCGCCAGCAGCCAGAGACAGGGGGGGGACTACAATGAGCAGTTCTTC
few TRBJ1-6 TRBD1 TRBV6-1 CASSEITGGYSPLHF TGTGCCAGCAGTGAAATAACAGGGGGCTATTCACCCCTCCACTTT
NA TRBJ1-4 NA TRBV10-3 CVISESGHPDEKLFF TGTGTCATCAGTGAGTCTGGGCACCCGGATGAAAAACTGTTTTTT
NA TRBJ2-3 NA TRBV7-9 CASGETSSTDTQYF TGTGCCAGCGGAGAGACTTCTAGCACAGATACGCAGTATTTT
NA TRBJ2-7 TRBD1 TRBV3-1/TRBV3-2 CASSPQGTVYEQYF TGTGCCAGCAGCCCCCAGGGGACAGTTTACGAGCAGTACTTC
NA TRBJ2-1 TRBD1 TRBV5-1 CASSLGDRTYNEQFF TGCGCCAGCAGCTTGGGGGACAGGACATACAATGAGCAGTTCTTC
NA TRBJ2-1 NA TRBV5-1 CASSFLGLIDQDRRSINEQFF TGCGCCAGCAGCTTCCTGGGCCTGATAGACCAAGACAGGCGGTCCATTAATGAGCAGTTCTTC
NA TRBJ2-1 TRBD1 TRBV5-1 CASSLEGQGFNEQFF TGCGCCAGCAGCTTGGAGGGACAGGGATTCAATGAGCAGTTCTTC
few TRBJ1-4 NA TRBV7-9 CASSPRFQAANEKLFF TGTGCCAGCAGCCCCCGTTTCCAGGCGGCTAATGAAAAACTGTTTTTT
NA TRBJ2-1 NA TRBV10-3 CAISTTSYNEQFF TGTGCCATCAGTACGACTAGCTACAATGAGCAGTTCTTC
NA TRBJ1-6 NA TRBV7-9 CASSSGSSLHF TGTGCCAGCAGCTCGGGCAGTTCCCTCCACTTT
NA TRBJ2-7 NA TRBV5-1 CASSLVGYEQYF TGCGCCAGCAGCTTGGTGGGCTACGAGCAGTACTTC
NA TRBJ2-2 NA TRBV12-3/TRBV12-4 CASSLETGELFF TGTGCCAGCAGTCTCGAGACCGGGGAGCTGTTTTTT
NA TRBJ2-3 NA TRBV12-2 CASRLYGGACDTQYF TGTGCAAGTCGCCTATACGGGGGGGCTTGCGATACGCAGTATTTT
NA TRBJ2-7 NA TRBV14 CASSQDQSRGRRVF TGTGCCAGCAGCCAAGACCAATCAAGAGGGAGGAGGGTTTTC
NA TRBJ1-1 NA TRBV21-1 CASSLALATIRTEAFF TGTGCCAGCAGTTTGGCTTTAGCTACAATTCGCACTGAAGCTTTCTTT
NA TRBJ1-2 NA TRBV29-1 CSVEVGVDYGYTF TGCAGCGTTGAAGTGGGGGTGGACTATGGCTACACCTTC
NA TRBJ1-2 NA TRBV6-5 CASETELYGYTF TGTGCCAGCGAGACAGAGCTCTATGGCTACACCTTC
NA TRBJ2-7 TRBD2 TRBV5-1 CASSLISGGSYEQYF TGCGCCAGCAGCTTGATAAGCGGGGGCTCCTACGAGCAGTACTTC
NA TRBJ1-1 TRBD1 TRBV6-5 CASSYSSGQGFRAFF TGTGCCAGCAGTTACTCTTCTGGACAGGGCTTTCGAGCTTTCTTT
NA TRBJ1-2 TRBD1 TRBV6-5 CASGQGYGGYTF TGTGCCAGCGGACAGGGTTACGGTGGCTACACCTTC
few TRBJ1-4 TRBD1 TRBV29-1 CSVNQGGQGNEKLFF TGCAGCGTTAACCAGGGGGGACAGGGTAATGAAAAACTGTTTTTT
NA TRBJ1-3 NA TRBV6-5 CASSYGSGIPIYF TGTGCCAGCAGTTATGGCTCCGGTATCCCCATATATTTT
NA TRBJ1-6 TRBD1 TRBV3-1/TRBV3-2 CASSQGQGENSPLHF TGTGCCAGCAGCCAAGGACAGGGGGAAAATTCACCCCTCCACTTT
NA TRBJ2-3 NA TRBV19 CASSQDTDTQYF TGTGCCAGTAGTCAGGACACAGATACGCAGTATTTT
NA TRBJ1-6 TRBD1 TRBV6-6 CASRGQGQNSPLHF TGTGCCAGCAGGGGACAGGGACAGAATTCACCCCTCCACTTT
NA TRBJ2-3 NA TRBV6-5 CASPEGNTQYF TGTGCCAGCCCTGAGGGAAATACGCAGTATTTT
NA TRBJ2-3 NA TRBV10-3 CAISGSGTDTQYF TGTGCCATCAGTGGGTCGGGGACGGATACGCAGTATTTT
few TRBJ1-2 TRBD1 TRBV4-1 CASSPATGFSYGYTF TGCGCCAGCAGCCCCGCGACAGGGTTTAGCTATGGCTACACCTTC
NA TRBJ1-2 TRBD1 TRBV2 CASSATDRGYTF TGTGCCAGCAGTGCAACGGACAGGGGCTACACCTTC
NA TRBJ1-5 NA TRBV30 CAWRVPGRDQPQHF TGTGCCTGGAGGGTCCCCGGTAGGGATCAGCCCCAGCATTTT
NA TRBJ2-3 NA TRBV18 CASSPPLGAATSTDTQYF TGTGCCAGCTCACCACCACTCGGTGCGGCCACTAGCACAGATACGCAGTATTTT
NA TRBJ2-3 NA TRBV7-8 CASSLELGLAGDTQYF TGTGCCAGCAGCTTAGAGTTAGGCCTAGCTGGCGATACGCAGTATTTT
once TRBJ2-2 NA TRBV6-1 CASSEKWGTRTGELFF TGTGCCAGCAGTGAAAAATGGGGTACGAGAACCGGGGAGCTGTTTTTT